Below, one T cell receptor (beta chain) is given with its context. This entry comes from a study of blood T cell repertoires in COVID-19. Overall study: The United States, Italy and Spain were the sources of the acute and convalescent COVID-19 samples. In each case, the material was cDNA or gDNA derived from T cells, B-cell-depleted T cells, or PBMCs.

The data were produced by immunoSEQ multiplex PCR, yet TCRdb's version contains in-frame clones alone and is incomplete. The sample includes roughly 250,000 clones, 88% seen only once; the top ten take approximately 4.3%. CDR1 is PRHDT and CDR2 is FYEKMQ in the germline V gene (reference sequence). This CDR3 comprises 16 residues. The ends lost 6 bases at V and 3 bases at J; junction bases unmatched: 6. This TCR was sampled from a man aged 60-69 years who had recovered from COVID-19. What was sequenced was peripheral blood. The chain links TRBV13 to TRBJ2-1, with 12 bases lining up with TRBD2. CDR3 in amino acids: CASSRLAGGNYNEQFF. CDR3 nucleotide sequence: TGTGCCAGCAGTCGTCTAGCGGGGGGGAACTACAATGAGCAGTTCTTC.